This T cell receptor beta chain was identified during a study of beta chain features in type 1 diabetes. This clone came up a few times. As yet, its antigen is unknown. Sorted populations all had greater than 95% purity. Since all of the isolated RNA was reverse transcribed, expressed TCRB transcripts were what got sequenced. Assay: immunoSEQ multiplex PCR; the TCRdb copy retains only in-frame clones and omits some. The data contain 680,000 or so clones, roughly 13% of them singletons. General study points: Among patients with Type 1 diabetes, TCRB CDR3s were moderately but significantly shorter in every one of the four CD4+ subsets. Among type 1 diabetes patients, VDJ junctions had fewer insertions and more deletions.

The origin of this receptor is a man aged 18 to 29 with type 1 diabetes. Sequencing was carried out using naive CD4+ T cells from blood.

In DNA, the CDR3 is TGTGCCAGCAGGCCCGCAGGGACTAGCGGGGGGGTATATGAGCAGTTCTTC. Encoded protein: CASRPAGTSGGVYEQFF. This sequence joins TRBV7-6 and TRBJ2-1; TRBD2 aligns across 16 bases. Germline lookup yields CDR1 SGHVS and CDR2 FNYEAQ. Trimming cost V 6 bases and J 8 bases; bases outside gene matches: 10. The CDR3 totals 17 residues.